The 20 T cell receptor beta chains given below trace back to one sample, sequenced in a study of memory B cells and T cells in multiple sclerosis. These receptors lack a known antigen. Sequencing was performed with immunoSEQ multiplex PCR; in TCRdb, only in-frame clones are kept and a portion is missing. The table lists some 11,000 clones, 84% of them singletons. Stimulus-free culture yielded autoproliferating CFSE-dim and non-proliferating CFSE-high T cells, each sequenced separately. Pooled replicate wells came from about 5x10^7 CFSE-labeled PBMCs cultured 6 to 8 days without stimulus. Sequencing input: PBMCs from blood kept in culture. The receptors come from a human donor with multiple sclerosis.

J is TRBJ2-3 and V is TRBV6-4, with 10 bases aligning to TRBD2. This CDR3 has 15 amino acids. Trimming took 4 bases from V and 4 from J; bases not matched to a gene: 5. Germline V gene lookup returns CDR1 MRHNA and CDR2 SNTAGT. Here the CDR3 reads CASSVSGGASDTQYF. CDR3 coding DNA: TGTGCCAGCAGTGTCAGCGGGGGGGCTTCAGATACGCAGTATTTT.

A few counts support this clone. The chain uses TRBV18 and TRBJ2-7; 13 bases align to TRBD2. The CDR3 covers 15 residues. V dropped 4 bases and J dropped 6; count of bases not matched to a gene: 6. Germline CDR1 KGHSH, CDR2 LQKENI. CDR3 amino acids: CASSRGLAGVGEQYF. CDR3 DNA: TGTGCCAGCTCACGAGGACTAGCGGGAGTCGGCGAGCAGTACTTC.

This clone came up once. The CDR3: CASSDERFRNVDYGYTF. The CDR3 DNA reads TGTGCCAGCAGTGACGAGAGGTTTCGGAACGTCGACTATGGCTACACCTTC. The rearrangement links TRBV7-8 to TRBJ1-2; D is unresolved. Deletions cut 6 bases from V and 3 bases from J, with 23 bases between. CDR1 and CDR2 from the germline V gene are SGHVS and FQNEAQ. The CDR3 has 17 residues.

The chain is built from TRBV6-5 and TRBJ1-1; TRBD1 is a possible D gene (5 bases). Germline V CDR1 and CDR2: MNHEY, SVGAGI. Trimming removed 2 bases at V and 8 bases at J, with 9 bases between. The CDR3 runs 12 residues. This CDR3 reads CASSYPGGEAFF. CDR3 bases: TGTGCCAGCAGTTACCCCGGGGGGGAAGCTTTCTTT.

V and J are TRBV9 and TRBJ2-1; TRBD1 matches at 7 bases. Per the germline V gene, CDR1 is SGDLS and CDR2 is YYNGEE. V dropped 4 bases and J dropped 4; count of bases not matched to a gene: 8. The CDR3 has 15 amino acids. CDR3 sequence (DNA): TGTGCCAGCAGCCCATGGGACAGACTATACAATGAGCAGTTCTTC. Its translation: CASSPWDRLYNEQFF.

V and J are TRBV6-5 and TRBJ2-7; no definite D call. The CDR3 spans 12 residues. The germline V gene encodes CDR1 MNHEY and CDR2 SVGAGI. V lost 0 bases, J lost 2 bases, and 2 bases lay in between. CDR3 DNA sequence: TGTGCCAGCAGTTACTCGACCTACGAGCAGTACTTC. It codes for CASSYSTYEQYF.

The CDR3 DNA is TGTGCCAGCACCCCCCCGTCCGGGGGGACTGAAGCTTTCTTT. The encoded protein is CASTPPSGGTEAFF. The chain couples TRBV28 to TRBJ1-1, with D possibly being TRBD1 (5 bases). The CDR3 spans 14 residues. V was shortened by 7 bases and J by 5 bases, with 17 bases between the two germline ends. Germline V gives CDR1 MDHEN, CDR2 SYDVKM.

V is TRBV27 and J is TRBJ2-7; TRBD1 matches 9 bases. Germline assignment: CDR1 MNHEY and CDR2 SMNVEV (reference sequence). After removal of 7 bases from V and 2 bases from J, the junction contained 6 bases not matched to a gene. This CDR3 is built from 14 residues. The CDR3 coding sequence is TGTGCCAGCAAAGTGGGGACAGGGACCTACGAGCAGTACTTC. Protein product: CASKVGTGTYEQYF.

The chain employs TRBV5-1 and TRBJ1-2; D unclear. In germline, CDR1 is SGHRS, CDR2 YFSETQ. The CDR3 is made up of 13 amino acids. V was shortened by 1 base and J by 8 bases, with 12 bases between the two germline ends. The CDR3 here is CASSLTPNLGYTF. The CDR3 nucleotides are TGCGCCAGCAGCTTGACACCGAATTTGGGCTACACCTTC.

Here the CDR3 reads CAISGRQGGGNQPQHF. The CDR3 DNA is TGTGCCATCAGTGGTCGACAGGGAGGGGGGAATCAGCCCCAGCATTTT. The chain joins TRBV10-3 to TRBJ1-5, with 7 bases matching TRBD1. The CDR3 covers 16 residues. Germline V CDR1 and CDR2: ENHRY, SYGVKD. V shed 4 bases, J shed 4 bases, and the junction held 10 bases outside the gene matches.

This rearrangement joins TRBV7-9 to TRBJ2-6, with 7 bases fitting TRBD1. V was pared by 2 bases and J by 3 bases, with 7 bases of the junction left unmatched. Germline loops: CDR1 SEHNR, CDR2 FQNEAQ (reference sequence). The CDR3 totals 17 residues. CDR3 residues: CASSLRGDRDGANVLTF. CDR3 coding DNA: TGTGCCAGCAGCTTAAGGGGAGACAGGGATGGGGCCAACGTCCTGACTTTC.

The J gene is TRBJ2-7, the V gene TRBV28; 7 bases are a match to TRBD1. With V trimmed by 5 bases and J by 2 bases, 15 bases remained unmatched. Looked up from germline, CDR1 is MDHEN and CDR2 is SYDVKM. The CDR3 spans 17 residues. The CDR3 bases are TGTGCCAGCAGTCCCCAGGGACAGTTTGTAATTCCCTACGAGCAGTACTTC. Its translation: CASSPQGQFVIPYEQYF.

This rearrangement joins TRBV29-1 to TRBJ1-2, with a tentative D call TRBD1 (5 bases). Trimming removed 7 bases from V and 8 bases from J, with 11 bases in between. The CDR3 covers 10 residues. Germline V CDR1 and CDR2: SQVTM, ANQGSEA. DNA of the CDR3: TGCAGCGCCGGGGCTAAGGGCTACACCTTC. The encoded protein is CSAGAKGYTF.

The V and J genes are TRBV2 and TRBJ2-3; TRBD1 aligns across 8 bases. The CDR3 totals 14 residues. With 9 bases clipped from V and 4 bases from J, the junction kept 9 bases outside the gene matches. Germline V gene data show CDR1 as SNHLY and CDR2 as FYNNEI. The CDR3 here is CARPGQVSADTQYF. CDR3 nucleotide sequence: TGTGCCAGACCGGGACAGGTATCCGCAGATACGCAGTATTTT.

This chain joins TRBV4-1 and TRBJ1-1, with 9 bases matching TRBD1. This CDR3 contains 18 residues. The germline gives CDR1 MGHRA, CDR2 YSYEKL. V dropped 1 base and J dropped 4; count of bases not matched to a gene: 13. The CDR3 bases are TGCGCCAGCAGCCAAGGTCCAGGTAGCGGGACAGGGAGCACTGAAGCTTTCTTT. Translated, it gives CASSQGPGSGTGSTEAFF.

This chain links TRBV6-1 with TRBJ2-2; D possibly corresponds to TRBD2 (5 bases). V lost 7 bases to trimming and J lost 8 bases, with 20 bases between them. Germline CDR1 and CDR2: MNHNS and SASEGT. The CDR3 spans 15 residues. DNA of the CDR3: TGTGCCAGCATCTCGAACCCGGAGGTTAAAGGGGAGCTGTTTTTT. Translating it yields CASISNPEVKGELFF.

J is TRBJ2-3 and V is TRBV5-1, with D possibly matching TRBD1 (6 bases). CDR1 is SGHRS, CDR2 YFSETQ, per germline. CDR3 size: 15 residues. The V and J ends lost 4 bases and 3 bases respectively, with 15 bases between them. The CDR3: CASSLRGVQTDTQYF. The CDR3 DNA follows: TGCGCCAGCAGCCTCAGGGGAGTACAGACAGATACGCAGTATTTT. The full variable domain, with the rest looked up from reference TRBV5-1 and TRBJ2-3, is KAGVTQTPRYLIKTRGQQVTLSCSPISGHRSVSWYQQTPGQGLQFLFEYFSETQRNKGNFPGRFSGRQFSNSRSEMNVSTLELGDSALYLCASSLRGVQTDTQYFGPGTRLTVL.

This clone was detected a few times. The chain recombines TRBV2 with TRBJ2-3; D is uncertain. Per germline, CDR1 SNHLY and CDR2 FYNNEI. This CDR3 comprises 13 residues. Trimming took 5 bases from V and 2 from J, leaving 8 bases between them. The CDR3 DNA reads as TGTGCCAGCAGTCTCCGGGTCACAGATACGCAGTATTTT. It codes for CASSLRVTDTQYF.

This chain uses TRBV28 with TRBJ2-1; TRBD1 is a possible D gene (5 bases). The CDR3 is 13 residues long. The V end was cut by 6 bases, the J end by 7 bases, with 13 bases between. Germline CDR1 is MDHEN and CDR2 is SYDVKM. This CDR3 reads CASRETAKNEQFF. The CDR3, as DNA: TGTGCCAGCAGAGAGACAGCCAAGAATGAGCAGTTCTTC.

V is TRBV7-9 and J is TRBJ1-2; tentative D call: TRBD1 (5 bases). The germline V and J ends were trimmed by 1 base and 2 bases, with 14 bases remaining between them. From germline, CDR1 is SEHNR and CDR2 FQNEAQ (reference sequence). The CDR3 totals 16 residues. CDR3 amino acids: CASSLVSGRANYGYTF. The CDR3 DNA reads TGTGCCAGCAGCTTAGTATCGGGCAGGGCAAACTATGGCTACACCTTC.